This T cell receptor (beta chain) was retrieved from a study of T cell changes during pregnancy in multiple sclerosis. The V gene lost 3 bases and the J gene lost 1 base, with 3 bases spanning the gap. The CDR3 sequence is 12 residues long. Germline V gives CDR1 SEHNR, CDR2 FQNEAQ (reference sequence). Data came from immunoSEQ multiplex PCR; TCRdb stores just in-frame clones and leaves some out. The sample has more than 65,000 clones; roughly 92% are singletons. The specimen was CD4+ T cells from peripheral blood mononuclear cells, collected before pregnancy. This chain uses TRBV7-9 with TRBJ1-2, with D uncertain. This sequence was found in a female donor with multiple sclerosis, enrolled in a pregnancy study. The CDR3 is CASSLRNYGYTF. Here the CDR3 DNA reads TGTGCCAGCAGCTTGCGTAACTATGGCTACACCTTC.